These 5 T cell receptor beta chains originate from one sample sequenced in a study of blood T cell repertoires in COVID-19. Here immunoSEQ multiplex PCR was the method, and the copy in TCRdb shows in-frame clones only, minus some. The repertoire holds over 120,000 clones, with about 79% as singletons. The sequencing input was PBMCs or T cells enriched from blood (not recorded which). These TCRs come from a woman aged 45 to 65 who had recovered from COVID-19.

This chain links TRBV6-5 with TRBJ2-7; D remains ambiguous. This CDR3 contains 11 residues. The germline gives CDR1 MNHEY, CDR2 SVGAGI. V gave up 6 bases and J gave up 5 bases, with 8 bases separating them. This chain's CDR3 is CASSPLDEQYF. CDR3 coding DNA: TGTGCCAGCAGCCCCCTCGACGAGCAGTACTTC.

The chain carries TRBV10-3 and TRBJ1-1; 7 positions match TRBD1. The CDR3 loop spans 17 amino acids. V was pared by 2 bases and J by 5 bases, with 14 bases of the junction left unmatched. CDR1 is ENHRY, CDR2 SYGVKD, per germline. The CDR3 loop reads CAISEARGSGGKTEAFF. Here the CDR3 DNA reads TGTGCCATCAGTGAGGCCCGAGGATCAGGGGGGAAGACTGAAGCTTTCTTT.

The rearrangement joins TRBV5-5 to TRBJ1-4; 7 bases agree with TRBD1. The CDR3 totals 14 residues. CDR1 and CDR2 from the germline V gene are SGHKS and YYEKEE (reference sequence). Trimming at V came to 0 bases and at J to 7 bases, leaving 3 bases not matched to a gene. The CDR3 protein is CASSLVGGSEKLFF. The CDR3 DNA sequence: TGTGCCAGCAGCTTGGTAGGGGGCAGTGAAAAACTGTTTTTT.

CDR3 DNA: TGCGCCAGCAGCTTAGTAGCGGGGGACTACGAGCAGTACTTC. Translated: CASSLVAGDYEQYF. V usage is TRBV5-1 and J usage is TRBJ2-7; TRBD2 aligns across 9 bases. Germline CDR1 reads SGHRS; CDR2 reads YFSETQ. This CDR3 contains 14 residues. Losses at the gene ends were 2 bases for V and 3 bases for J; bases not matched to a gene: 3.

This chain connects TRBV11-2 to TRBJ2-1; tentative D call: TRBD1 (5 bases). The V end lost 5 bases, the J end lost 7 bases, and 18 bases lay between the germline ends. The CDR3 extends over 15 amino acids. Germline V gene sequence: CDR1 SGHAT, CDR2 FQNNGV. CDR3 protein: CASSKGREFLNEQFF. The CDR3 nucleotides are TGTGCCAGCAGCAAAGGCAGGGAATTTTTGAATGAGCAGTTCTTC.